The source of this TCR beta chain is a study of OX40 agonist ivuxolimab in advanced cancers. The overall study: Enrolled patients in dose escalation had cancers that were hepatocellular carcinoma, melanoma, renal cell or head and neck cancer.

This clone was found once. Researchers took blood at baseline, on cycle 4 day 1, and on cycle 7 day 1. Sequencing was performed with immunoSEQ multiplex PCR; in TCRdb, only in-frame clones are kept and a portion is missing. This table has some 130,000 clones, 90% appearing once. The sample here was CD4+ or CD8+ T cells sorted from blood, taken in a trial of the OX40 agonist ivuxolimab. The receptor comes from an adult with an advanced solid tumor such as melanoma, head and neck, liver or kidney cancer.

CDR3 DNA sequence: TGTGCCAGCAGGGAGGGTGGCTTGAACACTGAAGCTTTCTTT. Its protein product is CASREGGLNTEAFF. The J gene is TRBJ1-1, the V gene TRBV6-4, with D unresolved. V lost 6 bases, J lost 0 bases, and 11 bases lay in between. Per the germline V gene, CDR1 is MRHNA and CDR2 is SNTAGT. There are 14 residues in the CDR3.